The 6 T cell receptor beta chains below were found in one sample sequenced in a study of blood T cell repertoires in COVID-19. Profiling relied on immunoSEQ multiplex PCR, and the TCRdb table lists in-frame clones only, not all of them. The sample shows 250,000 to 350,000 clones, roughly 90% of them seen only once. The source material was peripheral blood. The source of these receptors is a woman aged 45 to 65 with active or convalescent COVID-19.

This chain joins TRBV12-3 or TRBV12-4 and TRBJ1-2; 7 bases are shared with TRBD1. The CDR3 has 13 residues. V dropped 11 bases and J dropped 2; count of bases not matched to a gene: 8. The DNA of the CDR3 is TGTGCCCTCGGGACAGCTTACAACTATGGCTACACCTTC. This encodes CALGTAYNYGYTF.

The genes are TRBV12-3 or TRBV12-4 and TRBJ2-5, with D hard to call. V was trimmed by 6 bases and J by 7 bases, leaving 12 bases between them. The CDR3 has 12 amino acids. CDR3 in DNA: TGTGCCAGCAGCCCCAATTCGGGGACCCAGTACTTC. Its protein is CASSPNSGTQYF.

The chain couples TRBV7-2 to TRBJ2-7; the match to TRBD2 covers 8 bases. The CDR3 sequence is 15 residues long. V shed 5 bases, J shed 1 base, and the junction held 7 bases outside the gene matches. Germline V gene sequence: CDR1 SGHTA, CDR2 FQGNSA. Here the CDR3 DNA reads TGTGCCAGCAGCGGGAGAGAGCGGGGGTCCTACGAGCAGTACTTC. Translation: CASSGRERGSYEQYF.

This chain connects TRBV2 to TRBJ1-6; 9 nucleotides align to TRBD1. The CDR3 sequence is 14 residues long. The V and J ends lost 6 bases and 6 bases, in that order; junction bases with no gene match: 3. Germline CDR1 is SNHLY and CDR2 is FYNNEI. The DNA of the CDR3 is TGTGCCAGCAGACCGGGACAGGGTAATTCACCCCTCCACTTT. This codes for CASRPGQGNSPLHF.

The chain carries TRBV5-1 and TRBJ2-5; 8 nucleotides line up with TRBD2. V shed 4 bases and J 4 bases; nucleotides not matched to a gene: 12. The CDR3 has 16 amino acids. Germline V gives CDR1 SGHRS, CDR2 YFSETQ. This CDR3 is CASSPLPGGAGETQYF. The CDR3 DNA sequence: TGCGCCAGCAGCCCCCTCCCGGGGGGGGCCGGAGAGACCCAGTACTTC. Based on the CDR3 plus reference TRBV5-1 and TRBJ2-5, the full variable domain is KAGVTQTPRYLIKTRGQQVTLSCSPISGHRSVSWYQQTPGQGLQFLFEYFSETQRNKGNFPGRFSGRQFSNSRSEMNVSTLELGDSALYLCASSPLPGGAGETQYFGPGTRLLVL.

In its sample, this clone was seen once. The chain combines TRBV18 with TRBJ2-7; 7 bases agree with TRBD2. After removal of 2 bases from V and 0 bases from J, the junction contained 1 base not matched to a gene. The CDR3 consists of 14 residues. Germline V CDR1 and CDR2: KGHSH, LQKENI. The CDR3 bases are TGTGCCAGCTCACCAACTAGCGCCTCCTACGAGCAGTACTTC. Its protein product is CASSPTSASYEQYF.